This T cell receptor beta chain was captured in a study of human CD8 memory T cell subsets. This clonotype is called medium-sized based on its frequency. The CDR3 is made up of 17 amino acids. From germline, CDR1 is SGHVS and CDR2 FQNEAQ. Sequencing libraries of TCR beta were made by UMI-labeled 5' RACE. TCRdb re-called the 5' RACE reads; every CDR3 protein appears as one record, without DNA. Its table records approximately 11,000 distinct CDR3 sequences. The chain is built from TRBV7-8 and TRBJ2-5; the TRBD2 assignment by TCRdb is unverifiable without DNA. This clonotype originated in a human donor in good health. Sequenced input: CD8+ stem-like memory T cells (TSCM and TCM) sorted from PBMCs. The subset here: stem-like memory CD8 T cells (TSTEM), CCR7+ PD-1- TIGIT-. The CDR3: CASSLAGTSGRQETQYF.